The clone carrying this T cell receptor beta chain was recorded once. The antigen remains unidentified. This CDR3 is 15 amino acids long. Trimming removed 3 bases at V and 1 base at J, with 10 bases between. CDR1 is KGHSH, CDR2 LQKENI, per germline. The PCR had 60 Vbeta and 13 Jbeta primers. Source study methods: Later work found about 80 million unique TCR beta chains, with 9.5 million to 14 million shared. Repertoires were generated with immunoSEQ multiplex PCR, while TCRdb's copy carries only in-frame clones and drops some. That table gives V, J and clone size, and the DNA gave D and trimming. The table records approximately 93,000 clones, 79% of them present only once. The sample is drawn from a study of cytomegalovirus exposure and HLA in healthy donors. Study-wide results and caveats: Among the most significant clusters, several appeared linked to common viral pathogens in a later analysis. DRB1 showed the most TCR associations and HLA-C the fewest in a later analysis, as rates varied by HLA locus.

This receptor was identified in a woman between 40 and 55 years old in good health and CMV-seronegative. The rearrangement links TRBV18 to TRBJ2-4; a weak D match, TRBD2 (6 bases). The sequenced material came from PBMCs. In DNA, the CDR3 is TGTGCCAGCTCACCGGAGGGTCGGGCCAAAAACATTCAGTACTTC. Translating gives CASSPEGRAKNIQYF.